Listed below are T cell receptor beta chains from one sample, sequenced in a study of T cell responses to AZD1222 COVID-19 vaccine. Profiled with immunoSEQ multiplex PCR; TCRdb holds only in-frame clones, not every one. In the table there are more than 85,000 clones, nearly 90% of which are singletons. The sequences come from peripheral blood, collected on day 0 of AZD1222 vaccination. Receptors originate from an adult in good health. CDR3s include the opening cysteine and the closing phenylalanine or tryptophan.

j_gene,v_gene,CDR3aa
TRBJ1-1,TRBV5-1,CASSLGQGSTEAFF
TRBJ2-5,TRBV7-9,CASSRTDPGARETQYF
TRBJ1-6,TRBV19,CASSRPGRYNSPLHF
TRBJ2-2,TRBV18,CASSPPARGGELFF
TRBJ2-7,TRBV2,CASSEVGGVGGRQYF
TRBJ2-4,TRBV5-6,CASSLSMTDQNIQYF
TRBJ2-1,TRBV13,CASSLSGANNEQFF
TRBJ1-3,TRBV28,CASSSYGTGGAYGNTIYF
TRBJ2-3,TRBV11-2,CASSLGDLGATPRTNTQYF
TRBJ1-1,TRBV18,CASSPGTGGNTEAFF
TRBJ1-6,TRBV14,CASSPRTRNSPLHF
TRBJ1-4,TRBV6-5,CASRDGATNEKLFF
TRBJ1-1,TRBV18,CASSPRPGRAGTEAFF
TRBJ1-1,TRBV29-1,CSVLRFGGTEAFF
TRBJ2-2,TRBV18,CASSGLAGTGELFF
TRBJ2-7,TRBV3-1/TRBV3-2,CASSQGGGRGVEQYF
TRBJ1-5,TRBV5-1,CASSLGGDAGQPQHF
TRBJ2-2,TRBV5-1,CASSLAPAGANTGELFF
TRBJ2-7,TRBV27,CASSFSGGPTYEQYF
TRBJ2-6,TRBV5-4,CASSSETGLAGANVLTF
TRBJ2-3,TRBV6-5,CASSYGQREGPDTQYF
TRBJ1-1,TRBV2,CASSFEGRRQTREAFF